This T cell receptor (beta chain) came from a study of vaccination and CD4 T cells after COVID-19. Study summary: Comprising six males and four females, the convalescent participants counted two Hispanic individuals among them.

Notes on this clonotype: Antigen: not known.

The treatment here: approximately 11-day PBMC culture with coronavirus spike peptide pools or control peptides (ViraFEST assay). Trimming took 2 bases from V and 2 from J, leaving 2 bases between them. This CDR3 comprises 12 residues. CDR1 KGHSH and CDR2 LQKENI come from the germline V gene. The assay that was used to sequence DNA from cultured CD4+ T cells was the Oncomine TCR Beta short-read assay. TCRdb used MiXCR to reprocess the PCR reads, holding one entry per CDR3 protein. The sample includes 9,000 to 15,000 distinct CDR3 sequences, around 55% of them seen just once. This chain joins TRBV18 and TRBJ2-3; D is ambiguous. Sequencing was carried out using CD4+ T cells from blood, cultured in vitro. This TCR derives from a human donor who had recovered from COVID-19. The CDR3 loop is CASSPDTDTQYF. The CDR3 DNA sequence: TGTGCCAGCTCACCAGACACAGATACGCAGTATTTT.